This entry features one T cell receptor (beta chain) sequence. Clones were sequenced by immunoSEQ multiplex PCR, and TCRdb holds only the in-frame ones, with some missing. The sample carries 300,000 to 350,000 clones, about nine tenths recorded once. The data derive from a study of blood T cell repertoires in COVID-19. The CDR3 runs 15 residues. CDR1 is SGHRS and CDR2 is YFSETQ in the germline V gene. V was clipped by 3 bases and J by 6 bases; unmatched bases: 6. The chain employs TRBV5-1 and TRBJ2-7; TRBD2 matches at 13 bases. The clonotype comes from a man aged 25-40 years with COVID-19, enrolled during active disease. Sequencing used peripheral blood. CDR3: CASSSRTSGSREQYF. The CDR3 coding sequence is TGCGCCAGCAGCTCCCGGACTAGCGGGAGCCGCGAGCAGTACTTC.